Presented here are 4 T cell receptor beta chains from one specimen sequenced in a study of control samples from healthy donors and cancer patients. Using immunoSEQ multiplex PCR, the repertoire was profiled, and TCRdb retains in-frame clones only, with some absent. The profile shows some 120,000 clones, roughly 91% of them singletons. The source material was PBMCs. These receptors originate from a man between 45 and 60 years old with head and neck cancer.

The chain combines TRBV4-1 with TRBJ1-4, with D unresolved. Trimming removed 1 base at V and 8 bases at J, with 8 bases between. This CDR3 is built from 13 residues. In germline, CDR1 is MGHRA, CDR2 YSYEKL. As DNA, the CDR3 is TGCGCCAGCAGCCAAGGGACCCAGGAAAAACTGTTTTTT. Translated, it gives CASSQGTQEKLFF.

V gene TRBV7-2 combines with J gene TRBJ1-6; D gene uncertain. The length of the CDR3 is 14 residues. V lost 6 bases, J lost 4 bases, and 10 bases lay in between. Germline-derived CDR1 and CDR2 are SGHTA and FQGNSA. CDR3: CASRVRVYNSPLHF. CDR3 sequence (DNA): TGTGCCAGCAGAGTCCGAGTGTATAATTCACCCCTCCACTTT. The whole variable domain, filled in from reference TRBV7-2 and TRBJ1-6, reads GAGVSQSPSNKVTEKGKDVELRCDPISGHTALYWYRQSLGQGLEFLIYFQGNSAPDKSGLPSDRFSAERTGGSVSTLTIQRTQQEDSAVYLCASRVRVYNSPLHFGNGTRLTVT.

V gene TRBV4-3 combines with J gene TRBJ1-4; D is unresolved. This CDR3 has 15 residues. Trimming cost V 0 bases and J 11 bases, with 16 bases left between them. CDR1 is LGHNA, CDR2 YSLEER, per germline. The CDR3 DNA sequence: TGCGCCAGCAGCCAAGATTCCCTGCTCTCGGGGAAACTGTTTTTT. Its translation: CASSQDSLLSGKLFF.

The chain employs TRBV13 and TRBJ2-1; D is undetermined. This CDR3 comprises 15 residues. Germline CDR1 reads PRHDT; CDR2 reads FYEKMQ (reference sequence). V was pared by 4 bases and J by 15 bases, with 25 bases between. For the CDR3, the DNA is TGTGCCAGCAGCTCCGGGCCGAATAATTTCCAATCGAGGTTCTTC. It codes for CASSSGPNNFQSRFF.